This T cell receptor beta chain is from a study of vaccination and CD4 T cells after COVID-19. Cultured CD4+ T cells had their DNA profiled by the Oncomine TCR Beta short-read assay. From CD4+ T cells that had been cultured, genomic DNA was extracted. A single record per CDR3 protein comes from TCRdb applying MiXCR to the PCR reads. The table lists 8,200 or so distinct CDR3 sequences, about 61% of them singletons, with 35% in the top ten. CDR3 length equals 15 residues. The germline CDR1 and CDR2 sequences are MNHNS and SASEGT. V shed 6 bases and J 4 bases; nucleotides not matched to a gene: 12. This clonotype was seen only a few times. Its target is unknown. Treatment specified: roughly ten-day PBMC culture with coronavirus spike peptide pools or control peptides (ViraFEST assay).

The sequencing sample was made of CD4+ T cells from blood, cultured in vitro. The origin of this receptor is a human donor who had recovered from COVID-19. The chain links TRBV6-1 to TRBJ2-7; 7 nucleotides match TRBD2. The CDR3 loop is CASRAPSGGWYEQYF. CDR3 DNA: TGTGCCAGCAGGGCCCCTTCGGGGGGATGGTACGAGCAGTACTTC.